This T cell receptor beta chain emerged from a study of T cell repertoires in cytomegalovirus infection. Study as a whole: Public TCR beta signatures provided an indication of both CMV infection and a matching HLA type. Whole-study findings and limits: There were HLA-C-restricted CMV-specific TCR beta clonotypes dominating the ex vivo response. Identification of carriers of CMV plus the relevant HLA was achieved through cumulative public TCR beta family frequency.

V was pared by 0 bases and J by 3 bases, with 4 bases of the junction left unmatched. The CDR3 extends over 16 amino acids. Germline V gene lookup returns CDR1 KGHDR and CDR2 SFDVKD. MiXCR, run by TCRdb on the reads, gives a single entry per CDR3 protein. The sample consists of about 68,000 distinct CDR3 sequences, approximately 22% of them appearing once. This clonotype was seen a few times. Its target is not known. The chain joins TRBV24-1 to TRBJ2-1; 7 positions match TRBD2. Sequences were obtained from PBMCs, sequenced either directly or after in vitro stimulation (not recorded which). This receptor was identified in a human donor in good health (CMV status not recorded). Some clones in this sample may be carry-over from other donors' samples. The CDR3 nucleotides read TGTGCCACCAGTGATTTGACGGCTAGCGGCTACAATGAGCAGTTCTTC. It encodes CATSDLTASGYNEQFF.